These T cell receptor beta chains were read from a single sample in a study of T cell responses to AZD1222 COVID-19 vaccine. Sequenced by immunoSEQ multiplex PCR; TCRdb stores in-frame clones only, minus some. The sample carries tens of thousands of clones, around 86% recorded once. Sequences were derived from peripheral blood, sampled on day 0 of AZD1222 vaccination. These receptors were obtained from an adult in good health. CDR3s include the opening cysteine and the closing phenylalanine or tryptophan. A D gene is named only where the DNA matches it firmly. The size of a clone is reported for some rows only, either as once, few or many, or as a class for expanded clones.

CASSLTQGGSPLHF	TGTGCCAGCAGTCTTACTCAGGGGGGTTCACCCCTCCACTTT	-	TRBD1	TRBJ1-6	TRBV28
CASSIDQYSYNEQFF	TGTGCCAGTAGTATCGACCAATACTCCTACAATGAGCAGTTCTTC	-	-	TRBJ2-1	TRBV19
CASSGTGAYNEQFF	TGCGCCAGCAGTGGGACAGGAGCCTACAATGAGCAGTTCTTC	-	TRBD1	TRBJ2-1	TRBV5-1
CASRDRGGSYEQYF	TGTGCCAGTCGGGACAGGGGCGGCTCCTACGAGCAGTACTTC	-	TRBD1	TRBJ2-7	TRBV19
CASSDKNRGLGNQPQHF	TGTGCCAGCAGTGATAAGAACAGGGGGCTTGGCAATCAGCCCCAGCATTTT	-	TRBD1	TRBJ1-5	TRBV2
CASSLRSPRYNSPLHF	TGTGCCAGCAGCTTGAGGTCTCCCCGGTATAATTCACCCCTCCACTTT	-	-	TRBJ1-6	TRBV7-2
CASISLGGNTEAFF	TGTGCCAGTATTTCACTGGGGGGTAACACTGAAGCTTTCTTT	once	-	TRBJ1-1	TRBV19
CASSWGGPWDTEAFF	TGTGCCAGCTCTTGGGGAGGCCCCTGGGACACTGAAGCTTTCTTT	-	-	TRBJ1-1	TRBV21-1
CASSQESGQGNTEAFF	TGTGCCAGCAGCCAAGAATCGGGCCAGGGTAACACTGAAGCTTTCTTT	-	-	TRBJ1-1	TRBV4-2
CASSLSSGGQPQHF	TGTGCCAGCAGTTTATCGTCGGGGGGCCAGCCCCAGCATTTT	-	-	TRBJ1-5	TRBV27
CASSPWGSTEAFF	TGTGCCAGCAGCCCTTGGGGTAGCACTGAAGCTTTCTTT	few	-	TRBJ1-1	TRBV14
CASSLLGQGISGNTIYF	TGCGCCAGCAGCTTGTTGGGACAGGGGATCTCTGGAAACACCATATATTTT	-	TRBD1	TRBJ1-3	TRBV5-1
CASSHPRHSVGKETQYF	TGTGCCAGCAGCCATCCCCGCCACTCGGTAGGAAAAGAGACCCAGTACTTC	-	-	TRBJ2-5	TRBV14
CASSGAFPAGNTIYF	TGTGCCAGCAGCGGAGCTTTCCCAGCAGGAAACACCATATATTTT	-	-	TRBJ1-3	TRBV11-2
CASSLPTGFTDTQYF	TGTGCCAGCAGCTTGCCGACAGGATTCACAGATACGCAGTATTTT	-	-	TRBJ2-3	TRBV7-2
CASSQGFLDTQYF	TGTGCCAGCAGCCAAGGCTTTTTAGATACGCAGTATTTT	-	-	TRBJ2-3	TRBV3-1/TRBV3-2
CAWSATTNTDTQYF	TGTGCCTGGAGTGCAACCACCAACACAGATACGCAGTATTTT	few	-	TRBJ2-3	TRBV30
CASGFATSGGVGELFF	TGTGCTAGTGGTTTCGCGACTAGCGGGGGAGTCGGGGAGCTGTTTTTT	-	TRBD2	TRBJ2-2	TRBV12-5
CAWSVGGGGYTF	TGTGCCTGGAGTGTAGGGGGAGGGGGCTACACCTTC	-	-	TRBJ1-2	TRBV30
CAWIRGGETQYF	TGTGCCTGGATTAGGGGGGGAGAGACCCAGTACTTC	-	-	TRBJ2-5	TRBV30
CASSLGGTLHF	TGTGCCAGCAGCTTAGGAGGTACCCTCCACTTT	-	-	TRBJ1-6	TRBV11-2
CASSQDDPDNQPQHF	TGCGCCAGCAGCCAAGATGATCCTGATAATCAGCCCCAGCATTTT	once	-	TRBJ1-5	TRBV4-1
CSVDQRWDNEQFF	TGCAGCGTTGACCAGCGATGGGACAATGAGCAGTTCTTC	-	-	TRBJ2-1	TRBV29-1
CASSLSHYSSEAFF	TGTGCCAGCAGCTTATCCCACTACAGTTCCGAAGCTTTCTTT	-	-	TRBJ1-1	TRBV13
CATSRRAATNEKLFF	TGTGCCACCAGCAGGAGGGCGGCAACTAATGAAAAACTGTTTTTT	-	-	TRBJ1-4	TRBV15
CASSYAGFYEQYF	TGTGCCAGCAGTTACGCCGGATTTTACGAGCAGTACTTC	-	-	TRBJ2-7	TRBV6-6
CATYRGNTIYF	TGTGCCACTTACAGGGGAAACACCATATATTTT	few	-	TRBJ1-3	TRBV2
CASSLLSSGANVLTF	TGCGCCAGCAGCTTGCTCAGCTCTGGGGCCAACGTCCTGACTTTC	-	-	TRBJ2-6	TRBV5-1
CAWQGAGGGYTF	TGTGCCTGGCAGGGGGCTGGGGGTGGCTACACCTTC	once	TRBD1	TRBJ1-2	TRBV30
CASSNPGQVSNSPLHF	TGTGCCAGTAGTAACCCGGGACAGGTCTCTAATTCACCCCTCCACTTT	-	TRBD1	TRBJ1-6	TRBV19
CASSLAGGTPSEAFF	TGTGCCAGCAGCTTAGCAGGGGGTACTCCATCTGAAGCTTTCTTT	-	-	TRBJ1-1	TRBV7-2
CATSDFGSNQPQHF	TGTGCCACCAGTGATTTCGGCAGCAATCAGCCCCAGCATTTT	-	-	TRBJ1-5	TRBV24-1
CASSTLGGDMNSPLHF	TGTGCCAGCAGTACATTGGGGGGCGACATGAATTCACCCCTCCACTTT	-	-	TRBJ1-6	TRBV2
CASSSTGFMNTEAFF	TGTGCCAGCAGCTCTACAGGTTTCATGAACACTGAAGCTTTCTTT	many	-	TRBJ1-1	TRBV13
CASSLGDSSGNTIYF	TGTGCCAGCAGCTTAGGGGACAGCTCTGGAAACACCATATATTTT	-	TRBD1	TRBJ1-3	TRBV7-2
CASSPEGGGNEKLFF	TGCGCCAGCAGCCCTGAAGGGGGAGGGAATGAAAAACTGTTTTTT	-	-	TRBJ1-4	TRBV5-1
CASSLDRDYGYTF	TGTGCCAGCAGCTTGGATAGGGACTATGGCTACACCTTC	-	-	TRBJ1-2	TRBV5-4
CASSVEGGQDNEQFF	TGCGCCAGCAGTGTCGAGGGGGGCCAAGACAATGAGCAGTTCTTC	-	-	TRBJ2-1	TRBV10-1
CASRFQNYGYTF	TGTGCCAGCAGATTCCAAAACTATGGCTACACCTTC	-	-	TRBJ1-2	TRBV6-5
CASSLTSGGAGTQYF	TGTGCCAGCAGTTTGACTAGCGGGGGGGCCGGAACGCAGTATTTT	-	TRBD2	TRBJ2-3	TRBV27
CAISVFRGTEAFF	TGTGCCATCAGTGTATTCAGGGGCACTGAAGCTTTCTTT	-	-	TRBJ1-1	TRBV10-3
CASSRGDGIYEQYF	TGCGCCAGCAGTAGGGGGGACGGAATCTACGAGCAGTACTTC	-	-	TRBJ2-7	TRBV5-1
CSHRAQETQYF	TGCAGCCACAGGGCCCAAGAGACCCAGTACTTC	-	-	TRBJ2-5	TRBV29-1
CASSPRGGFQETQYF	TGTGCCAGCAGCCCCCGGGGAGGGTTTCAAGAGACCCAGTACTTC	-	TRBD2	TRBJ2-5	TRBV9
CASSDTSGGYNEQFF	TGTGCCAGCAGTGACACTAGCGGGGGATACAATGAGCAGTTCTTC	-	TRBD2	TRBJ2-1	TRBV6-4
CARTGQGWNTEAFF	TGTGCCAGGACCGGACAGGGGTGGAACACTGAAGCTTTCTTT	-	TRBD1	TRBJ1-1	TRBV2